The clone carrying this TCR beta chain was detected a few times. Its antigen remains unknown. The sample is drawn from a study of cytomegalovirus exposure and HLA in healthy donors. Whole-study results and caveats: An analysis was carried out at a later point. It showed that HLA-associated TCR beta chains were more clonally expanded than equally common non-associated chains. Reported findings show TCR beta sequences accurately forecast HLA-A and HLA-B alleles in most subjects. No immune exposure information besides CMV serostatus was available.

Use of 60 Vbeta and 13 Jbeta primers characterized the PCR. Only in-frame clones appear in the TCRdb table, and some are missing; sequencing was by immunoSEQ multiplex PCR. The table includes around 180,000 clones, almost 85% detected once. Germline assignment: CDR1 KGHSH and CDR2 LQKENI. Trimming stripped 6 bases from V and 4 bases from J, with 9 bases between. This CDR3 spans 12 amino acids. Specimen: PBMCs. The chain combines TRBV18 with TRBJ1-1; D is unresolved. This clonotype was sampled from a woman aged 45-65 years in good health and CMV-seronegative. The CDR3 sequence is CASSPSGTEAFF. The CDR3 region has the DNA TGTGCCAGCTCCCCCTCCGGCACTGAAGCTTTCTTT.